One sample yielded the 18 T cell receptor beta chains listed below, sequenced in a study of spatial heterogeneity in lung cancer. Time point described: blood at routine non-recurrence follow-up after resection. TCRdb passed the 5' RACE reads through MiXCR, listing each CDR3 protein once. Of about 47,000 distinct CDR3 sequences in the sample, about an eighth were seen once. Source: PBMCs, taken at follow-up. These receptors were taken from a male donor with early-stage non-small cell lung cancer.

This clonotype was counted only a few times. The rearrangement uses TRBV6-5 and TRBJ2-5; tentative D call: TRBD2 (5 bases). The V gene's germline CDR1 is MNHEY and CDR2 SVGAGI. Trimming stripped 5 bases from V and 1 base from J, with 14 bases between. This CDR3 region has 15 residues. CDR3 DNA sequence: TGTGCCAGCAGTGTAGATCCGGGATCCCAAGAGACCCAGTACTTC. Its translation: CASSVDPGSQETQYF.

This clonotype appeared many times. The CDR3, as DNA: TGTGCCAGCAGCTTGAAAGTCCATCGGACAGGGGACTTCAATGAGCAGTTCTTC. As protein: CASSLKVHRTGDFNEQFF. This rearrangement joins TRBV7-3 to TRBJ2-1, with 9 bases matching TRBD1. The CDR3 spans 18 residues. The junction had 15 bases not matched to a gene; V was cut back by 3 bases and J by 6 bases. Germline CDR1 SGHTA, CDR2 FQGTGA.

This clonotype was counted at least ten times. The V call is TRBV7-9, the J call TRBJ2-2, with a possible D match to TRBD2 (5 bases). Trimming took 4 bases from V and 4 from J, leaving 22 bases between them. Per germline, CDR1 SEHNR and CDR2 FQNEAQ (reference sequence). The length of the CDR3 is 18 residues. Here the CDR3 reads CASSYSALVIRGTGELFF. CDR3 in DNA: TGTGCCAGCAGCTACAGCGCCCTCGTAATTCGGGGCACCGGGGAGCTGTTTTTT. Full variable domain (remainder filled in from reference TRBV7-9 and TRBJ2-2): DTGVSQNPRHKITKRGQNVTFRCDPISEHNRLYWYRQTLGQGPEFLTYFQNEAQLEKSRLLSDRFSAERPKGSFSTLEIQRTEQGDSAMYLCASSYSALVIRGTGELFFGEGSRLTVL.

The V gene is TRBV4-3, the J gene TRBJ2-7; TRBD2 matches 11 bases. Trimming removed 5 bases from V and 0 bases from J; junction bases left unmatched: 3. The CDR3 consists of 15 residues. Germline assignment: CDR1 LGHNA and CDR2 YSLEER. The DNA of the CDR3 is TGCGCCAGCAGCGCAGGGACTAGCGGCTCCTACGAGCAGTACTTC. It codes for CASSAGTSGSYEQYF.

In its sample, this clonotype was seen many times. This chain connects TRBV5-1 to TRBJ2-1; D is perhaps TRBD1 or TRBD2 (5 bases each). V was shortened by 0 bases and J by 7 bases, with 14 bases between the two germline ends. CDR3 size: 15 residues. Germline loops: CDR1 SGHRS, CDR2 YFSETQ. DNA of the CDR3: TGCGCCAGCAGCTTGGCTACAACCAGGGAGAATGAGCAGTTCTTC. This gives the protein CASSLATTRENEQFF.

This clonotype came up many times. In DNA form, the CDR3 reads TGTGCCAGCAGCTTAGGGTCAGGGTTGGCGCAGCCCCAGCATTTT. Amino acids: CASSLGSGLAQPQHF. This rearrangement joins TRBV7-9 to TRBJ1-5; maybe TRBD1 (5 bases). CDR1 SEHNR and CDR2 FQNEAQ come from the germline V gene (reference sequence). Deletions cut 1 base from V and 7 bases from J, with 14 bases between. This CDR3 has 15 amino acids.

This clonotype has just a few counts. The CDR3 DNA sequence: TGTGCCTGGAGTTCGACAGGGAGGACCACAGATACGCAGTATTTT. It is translated as CAWSSTGRTTDTQYF. The chain couples TRBV30 to TRBJ2-3; the D gene is possibly TRBD1 (7 bases). Germline CDR1 GTSNPN, CDR2 SVGIG (reference sequence). The CDR3 covers 15 residues. The V end lost 2 bases, the J end lost 2 bases, and 14 bases lay between the germline ends.

This clonotype was picked up many times. This chain joins TRBV11-1 and TRBJ2-2; 8 bases fit TRBD1. From germline, CDR1 is SGHAT and CDR2 FQDESV (reference sequence). J was trimmed by 0 bases and V by 3 bases; bases with no gene match: 18. The CDR3 runs to 21 residues. As DNA, the CDR3 is TGTGCCAGCAGCTTCGGACAGGGATATCTGGCGGGACCTGCGAACACCGGGGAGCTGTTTTTT. Its protein is CASSFGQGYLAGPANTGELFF.

This clonotype occurred a few times. This chain uses TRBV12-3 or TRBV12-4 with TRBJ1-5; D possibly corresponds to TRBD1 (6 bases). This CDR3 has 15 amino acids. Trimming removed 2 bases from V and 3 bases from J, with 11 bases in between. In DNA form, the CDR3 reads TGTGCCAGCAGTTTATTGAGGGGGACCAATCAGCCCCAGCATTTT. Amino acid sequence: CASSLLRGTNQPQHF.

In its sample, this clonotype was seen many times. The rearrangement uses TRBV7-2 and TRBJ1-1; D unresolved. Germline CDR1 reads SGHTA; CDR2 reads FQGNSA. V dropped 5 bases and J dropped 9 bases, with 16 bases sitting between them. This CDR3 spans 13 amino acids. CDR3 in amino acids: CASSLEYGRQAFF. The CDR3 DNA reads TGTGCCAGCAGCCTGGAATATGGGAGGCAAGCTTTCTTT. The complete variable domain, with remaining parts taken from reference TRBV7-2 and TRBJ1-1, reads GAGVSQSPSNKVTEKGKDVELRCDPISGHTALYWYRQSLGQGLEFLIYFQGNSAPDKSGLPSDRFSAERTGGSVSTLTIQRTQQEDSAVYLCASSLEYGRQAFFGQGTRLTVV.

The chain links TRBV5-4 to TRBJ2-7, with D perhaps TRBD1 (6 bases). The V end was cut by 2 bases, the J end by 0 bases, with 9 bases between. The CDR3 length is 14 residues. Germline CDR1 SGHNT, CDR2 YYREEE (reference sequence). CDR3 in DNA: TGTGCCAGCAGCTTCAGGGGATCCTCCTACGAGCAGTACTTC. Translated: CASSFRGSSYEQYF.

This clonotype appeared many times. The chain employs TRBV20-1 and TRBJ2-1; 14 bases agree with TRBD2. J gave up 6 bases and V 0 bases, and 7 bases lay outside the gene matches. The CDR3 length is 17 residues. The germline gives CDR1 DFQATT, CDR2 SNEGSKA (reference sequence). As DNA, the CDR3 is TGCAGTGCTAGAGACCCGGGACTAGCGGGAGAAGGCAATGAGCAGTTCTTC. Encoded protein: CSARDPGLAGEGNEQFF.

The chain links TRBV6-2 or TRBV6-3 to TRBJ1-2, with 9 bases matching TRBD1. The trim removed 6 bases at V and 2 bases at J, leaving 4 bases unmatched. The germline CDR1 and CDR2 sequences are MNHEY and SVGEGT. The CDR3 sequence is 14 residues long. CDR3 DNA sequence: TGTGCCAGCAGAGACGGACAGGGGAACTATGGCTACACCTTC. Its protein product is CASRDGQGNYGYTF.

This clonotype was observed many times. The chain has TRBV7-8 and TRBJ2-3, with 8 bases matching TRBD1. The J segment lost 6 bases and the V segment lost 4 bases, leaving 12 bases of the junction unmatched. Germline values: CDR1 SGHVS, CDR2 FQNEAQ. This CDR3 is 16 amino acids long. CDR3 loop: CASSSTTGAVDDTQYF. In DNA form, the CDR3 reads TGTGCCAGCAGCTCGACGACAGGGGCGGTTGACGATACGCAGTATTTT.

This clonotype was seen a few times. The rearrangement joins TRBV30 to TRBJ1-5, with a weak D call TRBD1 (5 bases). V gave up 0 bases and J gave up 7 bases, with 13 bases separating them. This CDR3 region has 14 residues. Per the germline V gene, CDR1 is GTSNPN and CDR2 is SVGIG (reference sequence). In DNA form, the CDR3 reads TGTGCCTGGAGTGTATGGGGTAGGGGCCAGCCCCAGCATTTT. This gives the protein CAWSVWGRGQPQHF.

This clonotype has a handful of counts. The rearrangement joins TRBV12-3 or TRBV12-4 to TRBJ2-2; no reliable D call. This CDR3 region has 13 residues. Trimming removed 4 bases at V and 6 bases at J, with 9 bases between. The CDR3 DNA reads TGTGCCAGCAGTTCCACTATGGCCGGGGAGCTGTTTTTT. It is translated as CASSSTMAGELFF.

This clonotype appeared many times. The rearrangement joins TRBV30 to TRBJ1-5; D is possibly TRBD1 (5 bases). Trimming shortened V by 2 bases and J by 6 bases, and 20 bases separated the two germline ends. This CDR3 contains 16 residues. CDR1 is GTSNPN, CDR2 SVGIG, per germline (reference sequence). In DNA, the CDR3 is TGTGCCTGGAGTCAGCGGGCAGGGAGCGGGAGTCAGCCCCAGCATTTT. It translates to CAWSQRAGSGSQPQHF.

There are many counts of this clonotype. The chain joins TRBV7-9 to TRBJ2-7; the D gene could be TRBD1 or TRBD2 (5 bases each). V gave up 3 bases and J gave up 0 bases, with 15 bases separating them. Germline V CDR1 and CDR2: SEHNR, FQNEAQ (reference sequence). CDR3 size: 16 residues. The CDR3 bases are TGTGCCAGCAGCTTTACCCGGGACGAAAGCTCCTACGAGCAGTACTTC. Translating gives CASSFTRDESSYEQYF.